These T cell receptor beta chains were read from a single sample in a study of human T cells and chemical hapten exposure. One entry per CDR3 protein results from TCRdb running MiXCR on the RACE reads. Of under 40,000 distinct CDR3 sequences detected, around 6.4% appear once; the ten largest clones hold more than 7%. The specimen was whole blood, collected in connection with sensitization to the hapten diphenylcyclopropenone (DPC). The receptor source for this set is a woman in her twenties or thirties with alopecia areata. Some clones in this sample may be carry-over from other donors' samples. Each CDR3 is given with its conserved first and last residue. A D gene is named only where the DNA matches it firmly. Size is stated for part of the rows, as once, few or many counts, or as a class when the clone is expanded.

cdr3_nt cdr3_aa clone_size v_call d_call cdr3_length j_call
TGTGCCATCAGTGTAGAAAGAGATACGCAGTATTTT CAISVERDTQYF few TRBV10-3 NA 12 TRBJ2-3
TGCAGCGTTGGTCCAGGGGGCAGGGAGACCCAGTACTTC CSVGPGGRETQYF NA TRBV29-1 TRBD1 13 TRBJ2-5
TGTGCCAGCTCACTGACGGAAGCCACTGAAGCTTTCTTT CASSLTEATEAFF NA TRBV18 NA 13 TRBJ1-1
TGTGCCAGCACTAGCGACTCTAGCACAGATACGCAGTATTTT CASTSDSSTDTQYF many TRBV6-5 NA 14 TRBJ2-3
TGCAGTGGTAGGCGGAGGGAAGGCAATCAGCCCCAGCATTTT CSGRRREGNQPQHF many TRBV20-1 NA 14 TRBJ1-5
TGCGCCAGCAGCCCAGGACAGGGGCCGCACAATGAGCAGTTCTTC CASSPGQGPHNEQFF few TRBV5-1 TRBD1 15 TRBJ2-1
TGTGCCAGCAGTTTAGCGGATAATGAAAAACTGTTTTTT CASSLADNEKLFF NA TRBV12-3/TRBV12-4 NA 13 TRBJ1-4
TGTGCCAGCAGCCAAAACGCTCAGGGTCCTAACTTAGATGAGCAGTTCTTC CASSQNAQGPNLDEQFF few TRBV12-3/TRBV12-4 NA 17 TRBJ2-1
TGTGCCAGCAGCCGTATCTATAGCAATCAGCCCCAGCATTTT CASSRIYSNQPQHF few TRBV7-8 NA 14 TRBJ1-5
TGTGCCAGCAGTCGGGACGTCTCACATAATTCACCCCTCCACTTT CASSRDVSHNSPLHF few TRBV7-2 NA 15 TRBJ1-6
TGTGCCAGCAGAAAAGGTGGGGGGAATCAAGAGACCCAGTACTTC CASRKGGGNQETQYF NA TRBV27 NA 15 TRBJ2-5
TGTGCCAGCAGCTTGGTAGCGGGTAATGCCTACAATGAGCAGTTCTTC CASSLVAGNAYNEQFF NA TRBV5-6 TRBD2 16 TRBJ2-1
TGTGCCAGCAGTGATTCGCTAGCGGGACTGACCTACAATGAGCAGTTCTTC CASSDSLAGLTYNEQFF many TRBV25-1 TRBD2 17 TRBJ2-1
TGTGCCAGCAGTTTATGGGGTGATAGCTCCTACAATGAGCAGTTCTTC CASSLWGDSSYNEQFF few TRBV27 NA 16 TRBJ2-1
TGTGCCTGGAGTGTAAGACGAGCAGATACGCAGTATTTT CAWSVRRADTQYF many TRBV30 NA 13 TRBJ2-3
TGTGCCAGCAGTTTCTCTAGCGGGGGGCCCAATGAGCAGTTCTTC CASSFSSGGPNEQFF NA TRBV27 TRBD2 15 TRBJ2-1
TGTGCCACCAGTGATTTGCCGTCAGCGAATGAGCAGTTCTTC CATSDLPSANEQFF many TRBV24-1 NA 14 TRBJ2-1
TGTGCCAGCAGCCAAGAGAGGGGTCTAAGCTATGGCTACACCTTC CASSQERGLSYGYTF few TRBV4-2 NA 15 TRBJ1-2
TGCGCCAGCAGCCAAGAAAGGGACAGAATTTACGAGCAGTACTTC CASSQERDRIYEQYF many TRBV4-3 TRBD1 15 TRBJ2-7
TGTGCCAGCACTCCCGGGACGGCTGAGCAGTACTTC CASTPGTAEQYF many TRBV12-3/TRBV12-4 NA 12 TRBJ2-7
TGTGCCAGCAGCTTTGACAGGGGCAATCAGCCCCAGCATTTT CASSFDRGNQPQHF few TRBV7-2 TRBD1 14 TRBJ1-5
TGTGCCAGCAGGCACCGGGACAGAGAAGAGACCCAGTACTTC CASRHRDREETQYF few TRBV5-4 TRBD1 14 TRBJ2-5
TGTGCCAGCAGCTTAAGGGGGTTGGATGAGCAGTTCTTC CASSLRGLDEQFF few TRBV7-9 NA 13 TRBJ2-1
TGTGCCAGCAGCCAAGATTTCACTACCGAGCAGTACTTC CASSQDFTTEQYF few TRBV14 NA 13 TRBJ2-7
TGCAGTGCTCCGGACGGGTACGAGCAGTACTTC CSAPDGYEQYF few TRBV20-1 NA 11 TRBJ2-7
TGTGCCACGGAGGGACTAGCGGGGGGAAATGAGCAGTTCTTC CATEGLAGGNEQFF few TRBV10-3 TRBD2 14 TRBJ2-1
TGTGCCAGCAGCATGTGGGGAATGCAACAGCCCCAGCATTTT CASSMWGMQQPQHF few TRBV6-6 NA 14 TRBJ1-5
TGTGCCAGCAGTTACGTCGGCGACGGGGAGCTGTTTTTT CASSYVGDGELFF many TRBV6-2/TRBV6-3 NA 13 TRBJ2-2
TGTGCCAGCAGTCCCGGACTAGCGGGGGGGCTTCCAGATACGCAGTATTTT CASSPGLAGGLPDTQYF few TRBV6-2/TRBV6-3 TRBD2 17 TRBJ2-3
TGTGCCAGCAGCGCCTTGACAGGGAGCTCCTATAATTCACCCCTCCACTTT CASSALTGSSYNSPLHF many TRBV7-9 TRBD1 17 TRBJ1-6
TGTGCCAGCAGTCAGGGGTGGGGATTGAACACTGAAGCTTTCTTT CASSQGWGLNTEAFF many TRBV12-3/TRBV12-4 NA 15 TRBJ1-1
TGTGCCAGCAGGCGGGAGTTCGGCGGAAACACCATATATTTT CASRREFGGNTIYF many TRBV7-2 NA 14 TRBJ1-3